The 10 T cell receptor beta chains in this list originate from one sample, sequenced in a study of blood T cell repertoires in COVID-19. Sequenced by immunoSEQ multiplex PCR; TCRdb stores in-frame clones only, minus some. The repertoire holds approximately 300,000 clones, with 87% as singletons. The sample comprised PBMCs or T cells enriched from blood (not recorded which). Receptors were obtained from a woman in her twenties or thirties who had recovered from COVID-19.

V gene TRBV14 combines with J gene TRBJ1-5, with D possibly TRBD1 on 6 matching bases. The length of the CDR3 is 14 residues. Trimming pared 3 bases from V and 1 base from J, leaving 7 bases between. Germline V gene sequence: CDR1 SGHDN, CDR2 FVKESK. CDR3 sequence (DNA): TGTGCCAGCAGCCAGCAGGGGAGCAATCAGCCCCAGCATTTT. This gives the protein CASSQQGSNQPQHF.

The CDR3 sequence is CASSLGQGSYEQYF. In nucleotides, the CDR3 is TGCGCCAGCAGCCTGGGACAGGGGAGCTACGAGCAGTACTTC. This chain connects TRBV4-3 to TRBJ2-7; 10 nucleotides line up with TRBD1. Losses at the gene ends were 4 bases for V and 3 bases for J; bases not matched to a gene: 3. The CDR3 contains 14 residues. CDR1 LGHNA and CDR2 YSLEER come from the germline V gene.

The V and J genes are TRBV7-2 and TRBJ2-3; 11 bases agree with TRBD2. This CDR3 contains 16 residues. CDR1 SGHTA and CDR2 FQGNSA come from the germline V gene. Trimming removed 5 bases from V and 4 bases from J; junction bases left unmatched: 8. CDR3 in DNA: TGTGCCAGCAGCGCATCTAGCGGGGGGCCAGCAGATACGCAGTATTTT. Translated, it gives CASSASSGGPADTQYF.

With regard to this clone: Other DNA sequences of this sample code for an identical CDR3. The chain has TRBV7-9 and TRBJ1-5; a possible D gene is TRBD1 (6 bases). Germline assignment: CDR1 SEHNR and CDR2 FQNEAQ (reference sequence). This CDR3 is 14 amino acids long. V lost 4 bases and J lost 1, with 8 bases in between. This chain's CDR3 is CASSSGASNQPQHF. For the CDR3, the DNA is TGTGCCAGCAGCTCAGGGGCCAGCAATCAGCCCCAGCATTTT.

This clone was observed a single time. The chain is built from TRBV7-2 and TRBJ1-4; no definite D call. The length of the CDR3 is 14 residues. Per the germline V gene, CDR1 is SGHTA and CDR2 is FQGNSA. V lost 4 bases and J lost 0, with 6 bases in between. This CDR3 is CASSSRATNEKLFF. CDR3 sequence (DNA): TGTGCCAGCAGCTCCCGGGCAACTAATGAAAAACTGTTTTTT.

The chain uses TRBV30 and TRBJ1-1; 8 nucleotides align to TRBD1. J was trimmed by 5 bases and V by 0 bases; bases with no gene match: 14. The V gene's germline CDR1 is GTSNPN and CDR2 SVGIG (reference sequence). CDR3 length: 17 amino acids. This chain's CDR3 is CAWSVRSTGQGRTEAFF. The CDR3 DNA reads TGTGCCTGGAGTGTACGTTCGACAGGACAGGGAAGAACTGAAGCTTTCTTT. The full variable domain, completed using reference TRBV30 and TRBJ1-1, is SQTIHQWPATLVQPVGSPLSLECTVEGTSNPNLYWYRQAAGRGLQLLFYSVGIGQISSEVPQNLSASRPQDRQFILSSKKLLLSDSGFYLCAWSVRSTGQGRTEAFFGQGTRLTVV.

The chain employs TRBV6-2 or TRBV6-3 and TRBJ2-7; 9 nucleotides match TRBD1. The germline V gene encodes CDR1 MNHEY and CDR2 SVGEGT. J lost 6 bases, V lost 6 bases, and 12 bases had no gene match. The CDR3 runs to 15 residues. The CDR3 region is CASSPPGQGFLEQYF. CDR3 in DNA: TGTGCCAGCAGCCCTCCGGGACAGGGATTTCTCGAGCAGTACTTC.

The chain has TRBV5-8 and TRBJ1-2, with TRBD1 matching 7 bases. The germline V gene encodes CDR1 SGHTS and CDR2 YDEGEE. CDR3 length: 15 residues. The V and J ends lost 4 bases and 0 bases, in that order; junction bases with no gene match: 6. CDR3 nucleotide sequence: TGTGCCAGCAGCCAAACGACAGGGACTAACTATGGCTACACCTTC. This sequence encodes CASSQTTGTNYGYTF.

The rearrangement uses TRBV2 and TRBJ2-1, with 7 bases aligning to TRBD1. Unmatched junction bases numbered 6, after V lost 8 bases and J lost 5 bases. This CDR3 is built from 13 residues. In germline, CDR1 is SNHLY, CDR2 FYNNEI. The CDR3 coding sequence is TGTGCCAGCTCTATAGGGGGCAACAATGAGCAGTTCTTC. It codes for CASSIGGNNEQFF. Drawing the rest from reference TRBV2 and TRBJ2-1, the complete variable domain is EPEVTQTPSHQVTQMGQEVILRCVPISNHLYFYWYRQILGQKVEFLVSFYNNEISEKSEIFDDQFSVERPDGSNFTLKIRSTKLEDSAMYFCASSIGGNNEQFFGPGTRLTVL.

The chain recombines TRBV6-5 with TRBJ2-5; 11 nucleotides match TRBD2. V shed 6 bases, J shed 2 bases, and the junction held 5 bases outside the gene matches. This CDR3 has 15 residues. Germline V gives CDR1 MNHEY, CDR2 SVGAGI. The CDR3 DNA sequence: TGTGCCAGCAGCAACCTAGCGGGGGGTCAAGAGACCCAGTACTTC. Translated, it gives CASSNLAGGQETQYF.